Listed here are 8 T cell receptor beta chains from one sample, sequenced in a study of cytomegalovirus exposure and HLA in healthy donors. The PCR contained 60 Vbeta and 13 Jbeta primers. Only in-frame clones appear in the TCRdb table, and some are missing; sequencing was by immunoSEQ multiplex PCR. The profile shows 90,000 to 150,000 clones, roughly 60% of them singletons. The specimen was PBMCs. The receptors originated from a middle-aged man in good health and CMV-seropositive.

This clone was counted only a few times. V usage is TRBV10-3 and J usage is TRBJ1-2; D not resolved. CDR3 length: 13 amino acids. Trimming pared 3 bases from V and 8 bases from J, leaving 13 bases between. The germline V gene has CDR1 ENHRY and CDR2 SYGVKD. The chain's CDR3 is CAISDFDTLGYTF. For the CDR3, the DNA is TGTGCCATCAGTGATTTTGACACTTTAGGCTACACCTTC.

The chain employs TRBV2 and TRBJ1-1, with TRBD1 as a possible D gene (6 bases). The CDR3 consists of 14 residues. Germline CDR1 is SNHLY and CDR2 is FYNNEI. Trimming took 6 bases from V and 0 from J, leaving 11 bases between them. The CDR3 DNA follows: TGTGCCAGCAGCCAGGGGACGATGAACACTGAAGCTTTCTTT. Translating gives CASSQGTMNTEAFF.

The rearrangement links TRBV13 to TRBJ2-1; 11 nucleotides agree with TRBD2. V lost 2 bases, J lost 4 bases, and 1 base stayed unmatched. CDR1 and CDR2 from the germline V gene are PRHDT and FYEKMQ (reference sequence). The CDR3 runs 15 residues. The CDR3 sequence is CASSLLAGGYNEQFF. The CDR3 DNA follows: TGTGCCAGCAGCTTACTAGCGGGGGGTTACAATGAGCAGTTCTTC.

This chain uses TRBV4-2 with TRBJ2-5, with TRBD2 identical over 9 bases. The CDR3 totals 17 residues. V trimming: 0 bases; J trimming: 5 bases; junction bases outside the gene matches: 10. Germline V gene lookup returns CDR1 LGHNA and CDR2 YNFKEQ. CDR3 DNA: TGTGCCAGCAGCCAAGAGGCAGGGGCGGGAGGGAGGGAGACCCAGTACTTC. Protein: CASSQEAGAGGRETQYF.

The chain carries TRBV6-5 and TRBJ2-7; TRBD2 matches at 7 bases. Germline V CDR1 and CDR2: MNHEY, SVGAGI. V lost 2 bases, J lost 3 bases, and 1 base stayed unmatched. CDR3 length equals 13 residues. Here the CDR3 reads CASSYGRVYEQYF. For the CDR3, the DNA is TGTGCCAGCAGTTACGGGAGGGTCTACGAGCAGTACTTC.

The chain recombines TRBV15 with TRBJ2-7; perhaps TRBD2 as D (6 bases). Germline CDR1 reads LNHNV; CDR2 reads YYDKDF (reference sequence). V lost 3 bases and J 5 bases, leaving 20 bases between the germline ends. The CDR3 has 16 residues. CDR3 loop: CATSRDYRRGYDEQYF. The DNA of the CDR3 is TGTGCCACCAGCAGGGACTATAGGAGGGGTTATGACGAGCAGTACTTC.

The CDR3 coding sequence is TGTGCCAGCAGCTCCTCCCCGGGGACGCAGTATTTT. This encodes CASSSSPGTQYF. The chain carries TRBV7-2 and TRBJ2-3; D may be TRBD2 (5 bases). V shed 4 bases and J shed 9 bases, with 11 bases lying between them. The CDR3 consists of 12 residues. Germline assignment: CDR1 SGHTA and CDR2 FQGNSA. The entire variable domain, with the rest obtained from reference TRBV7-2 and TRBJ2-3, is as follows: GAGVSQSPSNKVTEKGKDVELRCDPISGHTALYWYRQSLGQGLEFLIYFQGNSAPDKSGLPSDRFSAERTGGSVSTLTIQRTQQEDSAVYLCASSSSPGTQYFGPGTRLTVL.

The table lists this clone with a few counts. The rearrangement joins TRBV20-1 to TRBJ2-7, with 7 bases aligning to TRBD1. CDR1 and CDR2 from the germline V gene are DFQATT and SNEGSKA (reference sequence). V trimming: 5 bases; J trimming: 5 bases; junction bases outside the gene matches: 3. The CDR3 is 11 amino acids. The CDR3 DNA sequence: TGCAGTGCTGTACAGGGGAACGAGCAGTACTTC. Translating it yields CSAVQGNEQYF.